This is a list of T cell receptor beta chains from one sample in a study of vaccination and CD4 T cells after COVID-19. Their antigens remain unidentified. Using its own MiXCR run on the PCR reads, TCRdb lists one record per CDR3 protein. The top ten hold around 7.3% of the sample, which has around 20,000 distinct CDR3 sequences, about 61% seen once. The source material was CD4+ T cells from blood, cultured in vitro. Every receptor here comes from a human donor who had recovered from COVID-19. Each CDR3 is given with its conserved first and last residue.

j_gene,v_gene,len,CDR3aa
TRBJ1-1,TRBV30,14,CAWSANLVNTEAFF
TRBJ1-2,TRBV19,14,CASRGHLLNYGYTF
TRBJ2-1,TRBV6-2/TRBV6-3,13,CASSRHRGDEQFF
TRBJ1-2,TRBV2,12,CASSAGGGGYTF
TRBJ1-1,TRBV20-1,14,CSAGRQGWGTEAFF
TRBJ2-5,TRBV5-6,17,CASSRPASLQVQETQYF
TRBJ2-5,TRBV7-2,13,CASSLSVQETQYF
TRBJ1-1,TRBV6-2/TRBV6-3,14,CATRPGRRFTEAFF
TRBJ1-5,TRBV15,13,CATSREVNQPQHF
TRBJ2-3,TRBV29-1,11,CSAPNGNTQYF
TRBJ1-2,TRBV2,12,CASRRHNYGYTF
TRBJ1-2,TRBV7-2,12,CASSNPAGGYTF
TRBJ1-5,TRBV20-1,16,CSARDSRSRSNQPQHF
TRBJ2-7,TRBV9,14,CASSVGGSSYEQYF
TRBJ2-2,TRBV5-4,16,CASRRAGQGNTGELFF
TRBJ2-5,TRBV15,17,CATTNTNRTGLRETQYF
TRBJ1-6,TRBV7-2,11,CASSHNSPLHF
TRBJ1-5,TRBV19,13,CASSTMSNQPQHF
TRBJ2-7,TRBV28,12,CASSSNSYEQYF
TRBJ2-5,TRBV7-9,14,CASSLVAGGETQYF
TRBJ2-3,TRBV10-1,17,CASRRPDSQDSTDTQYF
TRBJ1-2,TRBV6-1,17,CASTRRPTQLANYGYTF
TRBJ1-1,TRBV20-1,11,CSASRDTEAFF
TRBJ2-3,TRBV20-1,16,CSARGGTNLRTDTQYF
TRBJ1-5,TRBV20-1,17,CSARDHATGAGNQPQHF
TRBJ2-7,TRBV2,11,CASSRSGEQYF
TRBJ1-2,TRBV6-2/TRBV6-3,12,CASRQGPTGYTF
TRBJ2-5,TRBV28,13,CASSSGGHGTQYF
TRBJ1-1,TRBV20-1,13,CSATGQRFTEAFF
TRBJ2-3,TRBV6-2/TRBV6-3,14,CASEDRRGTDTQYF
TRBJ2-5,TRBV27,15,CASSSKGDRVETQYF
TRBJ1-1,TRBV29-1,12,CSVQTGNTEAFF
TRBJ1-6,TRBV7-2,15,CASSSTPGGDSPLHF
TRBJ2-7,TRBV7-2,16,CASSLRRQGSSYEQYF
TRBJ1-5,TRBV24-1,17,CATSLGGSDYSNQPQHF